By sample fraction, the clone carrying this TCR beta chain is medium-sized. Its target is unknown. As processed by the authors: The study's classifier, a distant-metastasis tool for papillary thyroid cancer, was built using CDR3 differences across clinicopathological groups. TCRdb re-called the PCR reads via MiXCR. TCRdb's processing, not the study's, gives the V and J calls here. The sample has over 20,000 clones, over 9% seen once. These data originate in a study of metastatic and nonmetastatic thyroid tumors. Study details: Blood and tumor or nodule tissue repertoires from malignant and benign thyroid patients were compared.

Treatment of any kind had been given to no patient before thyroid surgery. General study findings and limits: Within blood and tumor, benign nodules reportedly had significantly lower TCR beta diversity than malignant thyroid tumors did.

The origin of this receptor is a male donor with papillary thyroid cancer or a benign thyroid nodule (not recorded which). Some clones in this sample may be carry-over from other donors' samples. Sequencing was performed on blood.

DNA for the CDR3: TGTGCCAGCAGAGACCAGGGGGCCTTGGGTTCACCCCTCCACTTT. Translated, it gives CASRDQGALGSPLHF. The chain recombines TRBV6-4 with TRBJ1-6; TRBD1 matches 8 bases. Per germline, CDR1 MRHNA and CDR2 SNTAGT. V shed 6 bases, J shed 9 bases, and the junction held 10 bases outside the gene matches. The CDR3 is 15 amino acids.